The next 12 T cell receptor beta chains were all read from a single sample in a study of beta chain features in type 1 diabetes. The sequenced template was cDNA made from the entire isolated RNA. TCRdb's table, derived via immunoSEQ multiplex PCR, lists solely in-frame clones and lacks some. In the table there are about 350,000 clones, roughly a fifth of which are singletons. The material sequenced was naive CD4+ T cells from blood. Receptor source: a woman in her late teens or twenties in good health.

The rearrangement joins TRBV7-2 to TRBJ2-3; D gene ambiguous. The CDR3 sequence is 14 residues long. The V end lost 4 bases, the J end lost 0 bases, and 8 bases lay between the germline ends. Germline V gene sequence: CDR1 SGHTA, CDR2 FQGNSA. The CDR3 DNA follows: TGTGCCAGCAGCTCCACACCTAGCACAGATACGCAGTATTTT. It specifies CASSSTPSTDTQYF. Based on the CDR3 plus reference TRBV7-2 and TRBJ2-3, the full variable domain is GAGVSQSPSNKVTEKGKDVELRCDPISGHTALYWYRQSLGQGLEFLIYFQGNSAPDKSGLPSDRFSAERTGGSVSTLTIQRTQQEDSAVYLCASSSTPSTDTQYFGPGTRLTVL.

The rearrangement joins TRBV19 to TRBJ1-1, with D perhaps TRBD1 (5 bases). CDR1 LNHDA and CDR2 SQIVND come from the germline V gene (reference sequence). V lost 10 bases and J lost 0, with 27 bases in between. The CDR3 is 18 residues long. The CDR3 region is CATKGAGVGGVMNTEAFF. CDR3 nucleotides: TGTGCCACGAAAGGGGCTGGGGTCGGAGGGGTAATGAACACTGAAGCTTTCTTT.

The rearrangement joins TRBV30 to TRBJ2-5, with 9 positions matching TRBD2. The V segment lost 2 bases and the J segment 5 bases; nucleotides outside the gene matches: 9. CDR1 GTSNPN and CDR2 SVGIG come from the germline V gene (reference sequence). The CDR3 length is 15 residues. CDR3: CAWSFPGLAEETQYF. The CDR3 coding sequence is TGTGCCTGGAGTTTTCCGGGACTAGCAGAGGAGACCCAGTACTTC. Supplemented by reference TRBV30 and TRBJ2-5, the full variable domain reads SQTIHQWPATLVQPVGSPLSLECTVEGTSNPNLYWYRQAAGRGLQLLFYSVGIGQISSEVPQNLSASRPQDRQFILSSKKLLLSDSGFYLCAWSFPGLAEETQYFGPGTRLLVL.

The sample holds a few counts of this clone. The chain combines TRBV30 with TRBJ1-6; 7 bases match TRBD1. J was trimmed by 7 bases and V by 5 bases; bases with no gene match: 5. CDR1 is GTSNPN, CDR2 SVGIG, per germline (reference sequence). The CDR3 spans 13 residues. CDR3 in amino acids: CAWVRDRNSPLHF. CDR3 bases: TGTGCCTGGGTCCGGGACAGAAATTCACCCCTCCACTTT.

This clone was detected only a few times. The chain combines TRBV9 with TRBJ2-7, with a possible D match to TRBD1 (6 bases). The CDR3 extends over 17 amino acids. Germline V gene lookup returns CDR1 SGDLS and CDR2 YYNGEE. V lost 0 bases and J lost 2, with 18 bases in between. CDR3 DNA sequence: TGTGCCAGCAGCGTAGGGCTAACAGGGAGAGAGGCCTACGAGCAGTACTTC. This sequence encodes CASSVGLTGREAYEQYF.

This clone was seen only a few times. V usage is TRBV4-1 and J usage is TRBJ2-1; 10 positions match TRBD2. The V gene's germline CDR1 is MGHRA and CDR2 YSYEKL. Germline trimming cut 3 bases from V and 6 bases from J; bases unmatched to any gene: 5. The CDR3 is 15 residues long. The chain's CDR3 is CASSHIQREGNEQFF. CDR3 in DNA: TGCGCCAGCAGCCACATTCAGCGGGAGGGCAATGAGCAGTTCTTC.

As to this clone: Other nucleotide sequences from this sample produce the same CDR3. The rearrangement uses TRBV5-1 and TRBJ2-5; 8 bases match TRBD1. Germline CDR1 reads SGHRS; CDR2 reads YFSETQ. Trimming took 0 bases from V and 4 from J; bases not matched to a gene: 5. The CDR3 covers 15 residues. The CDR3 DNA reads TGCGCCAGCAGCTTGGCTCAGGGGGCTGGAGAGACCCAGTACTTC. Its protein product is CASSLAQGAGETQYF.

This clone was counted between two and nine times. The V call is TRBV25-1, the J call TRBJ2-5; a possible D gene is TRBD2 (6 bases). Trimming shortened V by 0 bases and J by 2 bases, and 16 bases separated the two germline ends. CDR1 is MGHDK, CDR2 SYGVNS, per germline. This CDR3 has 17 amino acids. The CDR3 reads CASSEYKASASQETQYF. The CDR3 nucleotides are TGTGCCAGCAGTGAATATAAGGCTAGCGCTAGTCAAGAGACCCAGTACTTC.

The chain combines TRBV5-1 with TRBJ2-7, with 9 bases aligning to TRBD1. The J segment lost 4 bases and the V segment lost 1 base, leaving 12 bases of the junction unmatched. The CDR3 is made up of 17 amino acids. CDR1 and CDR2 (germline): SGHRS, YFSETQ. The CDR3 sequence is CASSLPSTGTGLYEQYF. Here the CDR3 DNA reads TGCGCCAGCAGCTTGCCCTCTACCGGGACAGGGCTTTACGAGCAGTACTTC.

This clone was found a few times. Here the CDR3 DNA reads TGTGCCAGCAGTGGGGAGGGAGGAGAGACCCAGTACTTC. Translating gives CASSGEGGETQYF. This rearrangement joins TRBV2 to TRBJ2-5; 7 positions match TRBD2. V shed 4 bases and J 4 bases; nucleotides not matched to a gene: 3. The CDR3 contains 13 residues. From germline, CDR1 is SNHLY and CDR2 FYNNEI.

The rearrangement uses TRBV2 and TRBJ1-5; D unresolved. Trimming left V 1 base short and J 9 bases short, with 13 bases between. The CDR3 loop spans 14 amino acids. Germline V gene data show CDR1 as SNHLY and CDR2 as FYNNEI. The CDR3 DNA sequence: TGTGCCAGCAGTGAAGAGACTCCCATGTGGCCCCAGCATTTT. The encoded protein is CASSEETPMWPQHF.

The V and J genes are TRBV5-6 and TRBJ2-1; TRBD1 matches 9 bases. This CDR3 spans 15 amino acids. The V and J ends lost 0 bases and 6 bases, in that order; junction bases with no gene match: 4. CDR1 and CDR2 (germline): SGHDT, YYEEEE. CDR3 protein: CASSLVDRGGNEQFF. In DNA form, the CDR3 reads TGTGCCAGCAGCTTGGTGGACAGGGGTGGCAATGAGCAGTTCTTC.